These 12 T cell receptor beta chains share one sample of origin, sequenced in a study of response to subunit inactivated influenza vaccine. TCRdb re-derived calls from the RT-PCR reads in MiXCR, one entry per CDR3 protein. Of hundreds of thousands of distinct CDR3 sequences in the sample, about 15% were seen once. The sequencing here drew on PBMCs from blood, taken 14 to 15 days before vaccination. The source is a middle-aged man who received an inactivated influenza vaccine.

The rearrangement links TRBV4-1 to TRBJ2-5; D remains ambiguous. Germline CDR1 and CDR2: MGHRA and YSYEKL. The CDR3 length is 13 residues. The V end lost 1 base, the J end lost 5 bases, and 8 bases lay between the germline ends. The CDR3 protein is CASSQARTETQYF. DNA of the CDR3: TGCGCCAGCAGCCAAGCCAGGACCGAGACCCAGTACTTC.

This clonotype occurred many times. The chain employs TRBV30 and TRBJ2-7; a possible D gene is TRBD1 (7 bases). V lost 3 bases to trimming and J lost 5 bases, with 14 bases between them. In germline, CDR1 is GTSNPN, CDR2 SVGIG (reference sequence). The CDR3 contains 13 residues. Written as DNA, the CDR3 is TGTGCCTGGAGAAGCCCAGGGGGGAACGAGCAGTACTTC. Its translation: CAWRSPGGNEQYF.

The V gene is TRBV2, the J gene TRBJ2-7; TRBD1 matches at 8 bases. Trimming cost V 4 bases and J 6 bases; bases outside gene matches: 5. In germline, CDR1 is SNHLY, CDR2 FYNNEI. This CDR3 comprises 13 residues. For the CDR3, the DNA is TGTGCCAGCAGTGGGACAGGGAAAGGCGAGCAGTACTTC. This gives the protein CASSGTGKGEQYF.

The CDR3: CASSQVPLAGDTDTQYF. The CDR3 coding sequence is TGTGCCAGCAGCCAAGTACCGCTAGCGGGGGACACAGATACGCAGTATTTT. The chain combines TRBV3-1 with TRBJ2-3, with 10 bases fitting TRBD2. This CDR3 spans 17 amino acids. Looked up from germline, CDR1 is LGHDT and CDR2 is YNNKEL (reference sequence). With 1 base clipped from V and 2 bases from J, the junction kept 6 bases outside the gene matches.

This clonotype has just a few counts. The chain carries TRBV20-1 and TRBJ1-5; possibly TRBD1 for D (5 bases). The germline V gene has CDR1 DFQATT and CDR2 SNEGSKA (reference sequence). The V end was cut by 0 bases, the J end by 0 bases, with 9 bases between. The CDR3 extends over 15 amino acids. CDR3 bases: TGCAGTGCTAGAGACGGGGGATATAGCAATCAGCCCCAGCATTTT. Translation: CSARDGGYSNQPQHF.

In this sample, this clonotype turned up a few times. The chain uses TRBV6-2 or TRBV6-3 and TRBJ2-1; 15 bases line up with TRBD2. This CDR3 has 16 residues. Germline CDR1 MNHEY, CDR2 SVGEGT. J lost 9 bases, V lost 4 bases, and 7 bases had no gene match. Here the CDR3 DNA reads TGTGCCAGCAGTTGGACTAGCGGGAGGGCCGGCGGTGAGCAGTTCTTC. Amino acids: CASSWTSGRAGGEQFF.

This clonotype has just a few counts. The J gene is TRBJ1-5, the V gene TRBV20-1, with 8 bases aligning to TRBD1. CDR3 size: 14 residues. V dropped 5 bases and J dropped 3; count of bases not matched to a gene: 6. Germline lookup yields CDR1 DFQATT and CDR2 SNEGSKA (reference sequence). The CDR3 region is CSAYARGLNQPQHF. As DNA, the CDR3 is TGCAGTGCTTACGCCAGGGGGCTCAATCAGCCCCAGCATTTT.

The chain recombines TRBV11-1 with TRBJ2-5, with no clear D. This CDR3 spans 14 amino acids. Trimming pared 3 bases from V and 1 base from J, leaving 9 bases between. In germline, CDR1 is SGHAT, CDR2 FQDESV (reference sequence). CDR3 amino acids: CASSFGQSQETQYF. As DNA, the CDR3 is TGTGCCAGCAGCTTTGGGCAGTCCCAAGAGACCCAGTACTTC.

This clonotype was seen ten or more times. This chain links TRBV20-1 with TRBJ1-2, with TRBD1 as a possible D gene (6 bases). Trimming took off 0 bases at V and 1 base at J, with 12 bases between the two ends. The CDR3 is 15 residues long. Germline V gene data show CDR1 as DFQATT and CDR2 as SNEGSKA (reference sequence). The CDR3, as DNA: TGCAGTGCTAGAGACGTTTACAGGGATAACTATGGCTACACCTTC. Its translation: CSARDVYRDNYGYTF.

This clonotype was detected many times. CDR3 bases: TGTGCCAGCAGTCCAAGACCAGGGAAAACAAATCAGCCCCAGCATTTT. This translates into CASSPRPGKTNQPQHF. The gene calls are TRBV28 and TRBJ1-5; tentatively, D is TRBD1 (5 bases). CDR1 is MDHEN and CDR2 is SYDVKM in the germline V gene. The germline V and J ends were trimmed by 5 bases and 4 bases, with 18 bases remaining between them. CDR3 size: 16 residues.

This rearrangement joins TRBV5-1 to TRBJ2-1, with D perhaps matching TRBD1 (6 bases). The CDR3 contains 16 residues. The V gene's germline CDR1 is SGHRS and CDR2 YFSETQ. V lost 4 bases and J 7 bases, leaving 21 bases between the germline ends. CDR3 region: CASSTDVLTGINEQFF. In DNA form, the CDR3 reads TGCGCCAGCAGCACGGACGTCCTCACAGGGATAAATGAGCAGTTCTTC. Full variable domain (outside the CDR3, taken from reference TRBV5-1 and TRBJ2-1): KAGVTQTPRYLIKTRGQQVTLSCSPISGHRSVSWYQQTPGQGLQFLFEYFSETQRNKGNFPGRFSGRQFSNSRSEMNVSTLELGDSALYLCASSTDVLTGINEQFFGPGTRLTVL.

The chain is built from TRBV5-1 and TRBJ2-2, with D perhaps matching TRBD1 (5 bases). In germline, CDR1 is SGHRS, CDR2 YFSETQ. The CDR3 has 15 amino acids. Trimming took off 2 bases at V and 0 bases at J, with 8 bases between the two ends. The CDR3 is CASSLGHTNTGELFF. The CDR3 DNA follows: TGCGCCAGCAGCTTAGGACATACGAACACCGGGGAGCTGTTTTTT.